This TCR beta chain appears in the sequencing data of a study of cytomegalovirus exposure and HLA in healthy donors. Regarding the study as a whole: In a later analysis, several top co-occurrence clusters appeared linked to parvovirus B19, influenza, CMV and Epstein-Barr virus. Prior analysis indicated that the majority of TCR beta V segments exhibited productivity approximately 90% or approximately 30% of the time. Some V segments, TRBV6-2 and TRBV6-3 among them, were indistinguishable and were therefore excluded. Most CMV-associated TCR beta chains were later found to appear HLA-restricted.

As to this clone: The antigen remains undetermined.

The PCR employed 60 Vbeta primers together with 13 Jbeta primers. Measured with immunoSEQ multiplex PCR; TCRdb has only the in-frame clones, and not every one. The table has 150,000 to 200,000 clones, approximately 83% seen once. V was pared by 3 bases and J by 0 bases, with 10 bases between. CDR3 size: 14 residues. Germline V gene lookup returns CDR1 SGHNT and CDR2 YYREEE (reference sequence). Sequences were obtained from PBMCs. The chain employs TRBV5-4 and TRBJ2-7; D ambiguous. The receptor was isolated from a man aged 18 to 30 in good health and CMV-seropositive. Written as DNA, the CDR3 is TGTGCCAGCAGCTCCGAACTGAGCTCCTACGAGCAGTACTTC. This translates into CASSSELSSYEQYF.